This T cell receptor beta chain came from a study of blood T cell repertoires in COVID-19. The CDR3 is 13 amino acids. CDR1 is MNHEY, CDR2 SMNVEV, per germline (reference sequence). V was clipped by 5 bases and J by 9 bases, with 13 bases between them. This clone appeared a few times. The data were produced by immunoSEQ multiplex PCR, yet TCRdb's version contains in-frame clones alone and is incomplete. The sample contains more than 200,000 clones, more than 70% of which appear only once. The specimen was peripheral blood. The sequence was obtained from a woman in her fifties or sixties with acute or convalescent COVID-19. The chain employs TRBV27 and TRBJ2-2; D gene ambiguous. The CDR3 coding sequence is TGTGCCAGCAGTCCAGGATTGGTGTGGGAGCTGTTTTTT. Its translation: CASSPGLVWELFF.